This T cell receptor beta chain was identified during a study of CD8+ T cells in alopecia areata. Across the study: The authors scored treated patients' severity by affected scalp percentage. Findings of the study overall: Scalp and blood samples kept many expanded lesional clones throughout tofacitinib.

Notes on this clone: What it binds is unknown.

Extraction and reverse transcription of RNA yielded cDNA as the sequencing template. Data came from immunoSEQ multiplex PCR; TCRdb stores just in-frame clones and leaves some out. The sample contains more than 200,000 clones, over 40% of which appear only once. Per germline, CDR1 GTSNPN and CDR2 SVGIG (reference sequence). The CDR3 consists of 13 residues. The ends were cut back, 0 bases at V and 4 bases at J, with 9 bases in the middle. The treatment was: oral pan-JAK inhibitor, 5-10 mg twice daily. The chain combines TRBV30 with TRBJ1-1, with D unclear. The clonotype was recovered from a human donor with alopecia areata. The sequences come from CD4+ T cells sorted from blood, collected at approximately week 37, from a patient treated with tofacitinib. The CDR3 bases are TGTGCCTGGAGTGTACTCGCGAGCACTGAAGCTTTCTTT. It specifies CAWSVLASTEAFF.